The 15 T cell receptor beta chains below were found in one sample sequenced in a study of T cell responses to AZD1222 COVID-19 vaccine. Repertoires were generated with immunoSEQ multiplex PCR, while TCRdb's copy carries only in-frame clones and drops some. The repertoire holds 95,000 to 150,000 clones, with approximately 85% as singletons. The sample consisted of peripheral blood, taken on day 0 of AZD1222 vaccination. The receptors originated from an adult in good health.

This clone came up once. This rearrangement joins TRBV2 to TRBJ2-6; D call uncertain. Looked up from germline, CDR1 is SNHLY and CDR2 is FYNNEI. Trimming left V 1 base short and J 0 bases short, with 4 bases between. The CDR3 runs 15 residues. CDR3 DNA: TGTGCCAGCAGTGAAGGTTTCTCTGGGGCCAACGTCCTGACTTTC. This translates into CASSEGFSGANVLTF.

CDR3 coding DNA: TGTGCCAGCAACCTAGACAGGGGGGATACGCAGTATTTT. Its protein product is CASNLDRGDTQYF. This chain connects TRBV2 to TRBJ2-3, with 9 bases fitting TRBD1. Per germline, CDR1 SNHLY and CDR2 FYNNEI. The CDR3 loop spans 13 amino acids. With 7 bases clipped from V and 6 bases from J, the junction kept 5 bases outside the gene matches.

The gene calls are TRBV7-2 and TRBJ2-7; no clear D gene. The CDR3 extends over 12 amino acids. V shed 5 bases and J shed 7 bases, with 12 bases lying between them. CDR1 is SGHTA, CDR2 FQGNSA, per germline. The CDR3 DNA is TGTGCCAGCAGCCCCGCCCTTCTTGAGCAGTACTTC. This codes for CASSPALLEQYF.

The CDR3: CASSPGPPGQNIQYF. As DNA, the CDR3 is TGTGCCAGCAGCCCGGGCCCCCCGGGCCAAAACATTCAGTACTTC. The chain has TRBV11-3 and TRBJ2-4; no clear D. The V gene's germline CDR1 is SGHNT and CDR2 YENEEA. Trimming pared 5 bases from V and 5 bases from J, leaving 16 bases between. This CDR3 spans 15 amino acids. The full variable domain, completed using reference TRBV11-3 and TRBJ2-4, is EAGVVQSPRYKIIEKKQPVAFWCNPISGHNTLYWYLQNLGQGPELLIRYENEEAVDDSQLPKDRFSAERLKGVDSTLKIQPAELGDSAVYLCASSPGPPGQNIQYFGAGTRLSVL.

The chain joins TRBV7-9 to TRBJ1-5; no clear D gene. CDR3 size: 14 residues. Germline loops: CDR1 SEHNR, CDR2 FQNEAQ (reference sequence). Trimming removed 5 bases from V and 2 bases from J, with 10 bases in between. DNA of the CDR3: TGTGCCAGCAGCAAAGGACCGGGCAATCAGCCCCAGCATTTT. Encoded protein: CASSKGPGNQPQHF.

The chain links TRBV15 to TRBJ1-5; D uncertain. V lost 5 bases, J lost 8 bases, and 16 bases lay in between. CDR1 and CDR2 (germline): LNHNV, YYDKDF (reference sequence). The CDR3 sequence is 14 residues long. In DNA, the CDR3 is TGTGCCACCAGCCCCGCACGGGCGCGGGAGCCCCAGCATTTT. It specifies CATSPARAREPQHF.

CDR3 residues: CASSVKVGSEGGRNTQYF. CDR3 sequence (DNA): TGTGCCAGCAGCGTAAAAGTTGGGTCGGAGGGGGGTCGGAATACGCAGTATTTT. The chain uses TRBV9 and TRBJ2-3; D assignment may be TRBD1 or TRBD2 (6 bases each). V dropped 1 base and J dropped 7 bases, with 25 bases sitting between them. In germline, CDR1 is SGDLS, CDR2 YYNGEE. This CDR3 contains 18 residues.

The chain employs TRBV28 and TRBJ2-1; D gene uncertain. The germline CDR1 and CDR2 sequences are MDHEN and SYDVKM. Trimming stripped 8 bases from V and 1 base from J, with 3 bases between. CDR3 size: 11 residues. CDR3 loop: CASRSYNEQFF. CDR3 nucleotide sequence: TGTGCCAGCCGTTCCTACAATGAGCAGTTCTTC.

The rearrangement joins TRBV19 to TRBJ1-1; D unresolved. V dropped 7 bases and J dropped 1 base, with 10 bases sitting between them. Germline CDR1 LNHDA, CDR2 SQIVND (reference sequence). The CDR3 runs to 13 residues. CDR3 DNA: TGTGCCAGTAACCAGGTTTCGAACACTGAAGCTTTCTTT. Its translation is CASNQVSNTEAFF.

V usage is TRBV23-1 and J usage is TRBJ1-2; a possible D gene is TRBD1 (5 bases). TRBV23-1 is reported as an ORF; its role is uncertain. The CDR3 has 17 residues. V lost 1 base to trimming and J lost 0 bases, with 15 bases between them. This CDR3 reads CASSQLAGVRANYGYTF. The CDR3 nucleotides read TGCGCCAGCAGTCAATTGGCGGGGGTTCGGGCTAACTATGGCTACACCTTC.

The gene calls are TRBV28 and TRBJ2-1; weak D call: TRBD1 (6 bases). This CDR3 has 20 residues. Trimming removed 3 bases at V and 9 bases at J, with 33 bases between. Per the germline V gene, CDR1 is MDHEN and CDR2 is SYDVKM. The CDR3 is CASSFPRNPPGAFFYFEQFF. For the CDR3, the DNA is TGTGCCAGCAGTTTCCCTCGTAACCCGCCAGGGGCGTTCTTCTATTTTGAGCAGTTCTTC. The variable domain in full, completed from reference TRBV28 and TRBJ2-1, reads DVKVTQSSRYLVKRTGEKVFLECVQDMDHENMFWYRQDPGLGLRLIYFSYDVKMKEKGDIPEGYSVSREKKERFSLILESASTNQTSMYLCASSFPRNPPGAFFYFEQFFGPGTRLTVL.

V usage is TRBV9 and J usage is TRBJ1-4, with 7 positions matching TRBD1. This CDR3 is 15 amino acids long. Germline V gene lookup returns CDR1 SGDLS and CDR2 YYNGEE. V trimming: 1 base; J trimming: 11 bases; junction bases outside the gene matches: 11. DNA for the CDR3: TGTGCCAGCAGCGTAACGACAGGGTTTGTGCAGAAACTGTTTTTT. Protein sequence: CASSVTTGFVQKLFF.

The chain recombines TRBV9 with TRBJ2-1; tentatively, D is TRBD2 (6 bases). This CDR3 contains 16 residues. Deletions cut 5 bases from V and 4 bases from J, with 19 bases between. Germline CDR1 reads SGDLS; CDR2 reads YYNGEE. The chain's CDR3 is CASSELGGAGYNEQFF. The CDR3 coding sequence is TGTGCCAGCAGTGAGCTGGGCGGGGCAGGTTACAATGAGCAGTTCTTC.

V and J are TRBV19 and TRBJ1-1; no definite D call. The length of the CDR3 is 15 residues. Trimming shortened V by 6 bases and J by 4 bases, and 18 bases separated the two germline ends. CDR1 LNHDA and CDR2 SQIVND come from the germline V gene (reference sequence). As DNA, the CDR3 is TGTGCCAGTAGCCCCGGTTGGTCGGTAGGCACTGAAGCTTTCTTT. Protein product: CASSPGWSVGTEAFF.

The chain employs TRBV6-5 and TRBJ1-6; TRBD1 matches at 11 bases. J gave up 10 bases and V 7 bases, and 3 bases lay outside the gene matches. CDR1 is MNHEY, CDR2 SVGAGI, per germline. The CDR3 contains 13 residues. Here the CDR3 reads CASTGQGGSPLHF. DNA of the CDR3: TGTGCCAGCACGGGACAGGGGGGATCACCCCTCCACTTT.